These T cell receptor beta chains were read from a single sample in a study of T-cell memory formation after mild COVID-19. MiXCR was run by TCRdb on the 5' RACE reads, yielding one entry per CDR3 protein. The table has about 250,000 distinct CDR3 sequences, approximately 19% seen once. The material sequenced was PBMCs or a T cell subset sorted from them (not recorded which). All receptors derive from a young man who had mild COVID-19 (a few samples of this study predate the infection). Cell type and time point are not known. CDR3s include the opening cysteine and the closing phenylalanine or tryptophan. Each record gives: CDR3 DNA, CDR3 protein, J gene, D gene, V gene, clone size. The D gene is left open where the match is weak. Size is omitted from some rows. Given values are once, few, many or a class for expanded clones.

CDR3nt: TGTGCCATCAGTGATCGACATCTCCAAGAGACCCAGTACTTC
CDR3aa: CAISDRHLQETQYF
j_gene: TRBJ2-5
d_gene: -
v_gene: TRBV10-3
abundance: -

CDR3nt: TGCGCCAGCAGCACCCTCCCAGGAGATTCACCCCTCCACTTT
CDR3aa: CASSTLPGDSPLHF
j_gene: TRBJ1-6
d_gene: -
v_gene: TRBV5-1
abundance: few

CDR3nt: TGTGCCAGCAGCTTTGTGGGACAGTCCTCCACAGATACGCAGTATTTT
CDR3aa: CASSFVGQSSTDTQYF
j_gene: TRBJ2-3
d_gene: TRBD1
v_gene: TRBV7-9
abundance: -

CDR3nt: TGTGCCAGCAGCCAATTCTGGAACACTGAAGCTTTCTTT
CDR3aa: CASSQFWNTEAFF
j_gene: TRBJ1-1
d_gene: -
v_gene: TRBV16
abundance: -

CDR3nt: TGCGCCAGCCACAGGGACTCCGGGGAGCTGTTTTTT
CDR3aa: CASHRDSGELFF
j_gene: TRBJ2-2
d_gene: -
v_gene: TRBV5-1
abundance: many

CDR3nt: TGCGCCAGCAGCTGGACCGGGACAGGGAGAGAGACCCAGTACTTC
CDR3aa: CASSWTGTGRETQYF
j_gene: TRBJ2-5
d_gene: TRBD1
v_gene: TRBV5-1
abundance: many

CDR3nt: TGTGCCAGCAGTTACTACAGGGCCCGCGAGCAGTACTTC
CDR3aa: CASSYYRAREQYF
j_gene: TRBJ2-7
d_gene: -
v_gene: TRBV6-5
abundance: few

CDR3nt: TGCAGTGCTACCCTAGTGGGGACGGGCAATCAGCCCCAGCATTTT
CDR3aa: CSATLVGTGNQPQHF
j_gene: TRBJ1-5
d_gene: -
v_gene: TRBV20-1
abundance: -

CDR3nt: TGTGCCAGTAGTCCCCAGGGCCCCACTGAAGCTTTCTTT
CDR3aa: CASSPQGPTEAFF
j_gene: TRBJ1-1
d_gene: -
v_gene: TRBV19
abundance: many

CDR3nt: TGCAGTGCTTACTCTCCAGGGAGGGCGGAAAACATTCAGTACTTC
CDR3aa: CSAYSPGRAENIQYF
j_gene: TRBJ2-4
d_gene: TRBD2
v_gene: TRBV20-1
abundance: -

CDR3nt: TGTGCCAGCAGCCAAGGGTCGGGAAATGAGCAGTTCTTC
CDR3aa: CASSQGSGNEQFF
j_gene: TRBJ2-1
d_gene: -
v_gene: TRBV7-3
abundance: few

CDR3nt: TGTGCCAGCAGCTTAGGAGGGCTCAACACTGAAGCTTTCTTT
CDR3aa: CASSLGGLNTEAFF
j_gene: TRBJ1-1
d_gene: -
v_gene: TRBV12-3/TRBV12-4
abundance: many

CDR3nt: TGCAGTGCTCACCCGGACAGGGGGAGCGAGCAGTACTTC
CDR3aa: CSAHPDRGSEQYF
j_gene: TRBJ2-7
d_gene: TRBD1
v_gene: TRBV20-1
abundance: few

CDR3nt: TGTGCCAGACCAAGCACAGATACGCAGTATTTT
CDR3aa: CARPSTDTQYF
j_gene: TRBJ2-3
d_gene: -
v_gene: TRBV21-1
abundance: few

CDR3nt: TGTGCCAGCAGTCCCCTGGGGGGGCAGGGGGGGTCCTACGAGCAGTACTTC
CDR3aa: CASSPLGGQGGSYEQYF
j_gene: TRBJ2-7
d_gene: -
v_gene: TRBV12-3/TRBV12-4
abundance: -

CDR3nt: TGTGCCAGCAGTCCCTGGGGAGGGGGCATTCAAGAGACCCAGTACTTC
CDR3aa: CASSPWGGGIQETQYF
j_gene: TRBJ2-5
d_gene: -
v_gene: TRBV6-1
abundance: few

CDR3nt: TGCAGCTCGATGGGAAACGGCAATCAGCCCCAGCATTTT
CDR3aa: CSSMGNGNQPQHF
j_gene: TRBJ1-5
d_gene: -
v_gene: TRBV20-1
abundance: few

CDR3nt: TGCAGTGCCCAAGACGGACAGATAAACTATGGCTACACCTTC
CDR3aa: CSAQDGQINYGYTF
j_gene: TRBJ1-2
d_gene: -
v_gene: TRBV20-1
abundance: few

CDR3nt: TGTGCCAGCGTCGGCGGGACGGACCAAGAGACCCAGTACTTC
CDR3aa: CASVGGTDQETQYF
j_gene: TRBJ2-5
d_gene: -
v_gene: TRBV2
abundance: -

CDR3nt: TGTGCCAGCAGCGACTGGACTAGCGGGGGGGCAAAAGATGAGCAGTTCTTC
CDR3aa: CASSDWTSGGAKDEQFF
j_gene: TRBJ2-1
d_gene: TRBD2
v_gene: TRBV11-2
abundance: many

CDR3nt: TGCAGTGCTAGGGGGCCGCCCTACGAGCAGTACTTC
CDR3aa: CSARGPPYEQYF
j_gene: TRBJ2-7
d_gene: -
v_gene: TRBV20-1
abundance: -

CDR3nt: TGTGCCACCAGTCCGGGAAGGGAAAAACTGTTTTTT
CDR3aa: CATSPGREKLFF
j_gene: TRBJ1-4
d_gene: -
v_gene: TRBV15
abundance: few

CDR3nt: TGTGCCAGCAGCTTACACGGGACAGGGCAATACGAGCAGTACTTC
CDR3aa: CASSLHGTGQYEQYF
j_gene: TRBJ2-7
d_gene: TRBD1
v_gene: TRBV7-3
abundance: -

CDR3nt: TGTGCCAGCAGTTACCGGAGCCCGAACACCGGGGAGCTGTTTTTT
CDR3aa: CASSYRSPNTGELFF
j_gene: TRBJ2-2
d_gene: -
v_gene: TRBV6-5
abundance: -

CDR3nt: TGCGCCAGCGCCCGGGGGCCTACCTACAATGAGCAGTTCTTC
CDR3aa: CASARGPTYNEQFF
j_gene: TRBJ2-1
d_gene: -
v_gene: TRBV4-3
abundance: few

CDR3nt: TGTGCTAGTGGTCCTGGGACCTTAGAGCAGTTCTTC
CDR3aa: CASGPGTLEQFF
j_gene: TRBJ2-1
d_gene: -
v_gene: TRBV12-5
abundance: -

CDR3nt: TGCGCCAGCAGCTTACGGGGGGTCGAATACAATGAGCAGTTCTTC
CDR3aa: CASSLRGVEYNEQFF
j_gene: TRBJ2-1
d_gene: TRBD2
v_gene: TRBV5-1
abundance: many

CDR3nt: TGTGCCATCCTACCAACTAGCGGGGGGGCCGCGAACACCGGGGAGCTGTTTTTT
CDR3aa: CAILPTSGGAANTGELFF
j_gene: TRBJ2-2
d_gene: TRBD2
v_gene: TRBV2
abundance: few

CDR3nt: TGTGCCATTGGGAAACAGACAGGCTTGGGTAACCGGGAGCTGTTTTTT
CDR3aa: CAIGKQTGLGNRELFF
j_gene: TRBJ2-2
d_gene: -
v_gene: TRBV19
abundance: few

CDR3nt: TGTGCCAGCAGCGTAGTTCCGGGGGCCAACACCGGGGAGCTGTTTTTT
CDR3aa: CASSVVPGANTGELFF
j_gene: TRBJ2-2
d_gene: -
v_gene: TRBV9
abundance: few

CDR3nt: TGCGCCAGCAGCCAAGGAGGGTTTGTCCAAGAGACCCAGTACTTC
CDR3aa: CASSQGGFVQETQYF
j_gene: TRBJ2-5
d_gene: -
v_gene: TRBV4-3
abundance: -

CDR3nt: TGTGCCAGCAGCTTAGAACTAGCGGGTGAGAATGAGCAGTTCTTC
CDR3aa: CASSLELAGENEQFF
j_gene: TRBJ2-1
d_gene: TRBD2
v_gene: TRBV7-2
abundance: -

CDR3nt: TGTGCCAGTAGTATACCGTGGCAGGGGCGAAAGTCTGGCTACACCTTC
CDR3aa: CASSIPWQGRKSGYTF
j_gene: TRBJ1-2
d_gene: -
v_gene: TRBV19
abundance: few

CDR3nt: TGTGCCAGCAGCGCCTCCCCTGCGTCAGATACGCAGTATTTT
CDR3aa: CASSASPASDTQYF
j_gene: TRBJ2-3
d_gene: -
v_gene: TRBV7-3
abundance: once

CDR3nt: TGTGCCAGCATAGGGATCCGGGGACAAGCTAACTATGGCTACACCTTC
CDR3aa: CASIGIRGQANYGYTF
j_gene: TRBJ1-2
d_gene: -
v_gene: TRBV6-6
abundance: -

CDR3nt: TGTGCCAGCAGTTACGGTGGGGGGTCTTACAATGAGCAGTTCTTC
CDR3aa: CASSYGGGSYNEQFF
j_gene: TRBJ2-1
d_gene: -
v_gene: TRBV6-5
abundance: -

CDR3nt: TGCGCCAGCAGCTTGGCTCTTACGGGGGGCCTCCCCTACGAGCAGTACTTC
CDR3aa: CASSLALTGGLPYEQYF
j_gene: TRBJ2-7
d_gene: -
v_gene: TRBV5-1
abundance: few

CDR3nt: TGTGCCAGCAGTTTAAACAGAAATGAAGCTTTCTTT
CDR3aa: CASSLNRNEAFF
j_gene: TRBJ1-1
d_gene: -
v_gene: TRBV12-3/TRBV12-4
abundance: -

CDR3nt: TGCAGCGTTGCGGCAAACACCATATATTTT
CDR3aa: CSVAANTIYF
j_gene: TRBJ1-3
d_gene: -
v_gene: TRBV29-1
abundance: -

CDR3nt: TGTGCCAGCAGCGCCCGACAGGGGCAGGGCACAGATACGCAGTATTTT
CDR3aa: CASSARQGQGTDTQYF
j_gene: TRBJ2-3
d_gene: TRBD1
v_gene: TRBV9
abundance: -

CDR3nt: TGTGCCAGCAGTGACCGCGACAACACCGGGGAGCTGTTTTTT
CDR3aa: CASSDRDNTGELFF
j_gene: TRBJ2-2
d_gene: -
v_gene: TRBV25-1
abundance: -

CDR3nt: TGTGCCAGTAGCCTACAGGACACCGGGGAGCTGTTTTTT
CDR3aa: CASSLQDTGELFF
j_gene: TRBJ2-2
d_gene: -
v_gene: TRBV19
abundance: many

CDR3nt: TGCGCCAGCTCACCTAGGAGGGTGCAAGATACGCAGTATTTT
CDR3aa: CASSPRRVQDTQYF
j_gene: TRBJ2-3
d_gene: -
v_gene: TRBV5-1
abundance: few

CDR3nt: TGTGCCACCAGGCGGGCCTCAACTAATGAAAAACTGTTTTTT
CDR3aa: CATRRASTNEKLFF
j_gene: TRBJ1-4
d_gene: -
v_gene: TRBV27
abundance: few

CDR3nt: TGTGCCAGCAGCGGATCTAGAACAGATACGCAGTATTTT
CDR3aa: CASSGSRTDTQYF
j_gene: TRBJ2-3
d_gene: -
v_gene: TRBV7-8
abundance: -